The clone carrying this T cell receptor (beta chain) occurred many times. Its antigen is unidentified. This record belongs to a study of neurological immune-mediated disorders. Study results and caveats: The greatest TCR clonal expansion appeared in HTLV-1-associated myelopathy and the smallest, falling below healthy controls, in multiple sclerosis.

The team produced cDNA through 5'RACE using 10-nucleotide random UMIs. Each CDR3 protein gets one entry after TCRdb re-called the 5' RACE reads with MiXCR. The table records 77,000 or so distinct CDR3 sequences, roughly 10% of them present only once. As healthy controls, volunteers from a blood bank in Maryland, USA, were used. Germline loops: CDR1 DFQATT, CDR2 SNEGSKA (reference sequence). The CDR3 runs to 14 residues. V was shortened by 3 bases and J by 2 bases, with 14 bases between the two germline ends. This receptor was taken from a man aged 50 to 59 in good health. The source material was PBMCs. The gene calls are TRBV20-1 and TRBJ2-7; possibly TRBD2 for D (5 bases). The CDR3 coding sequence is TGCAGTGCTAGTTGGACTGAGGACGCCTACGAGCAGTACTTC. Protein product: CSASWTEDAYEQYF.